This TCR beta chain was sequenced in a study of cytomegalovirus exposure and HLA in healthy donors. The primer mix had 60 Vbeta and 13 Jbeta primers. Profiled with immunoSEQ multiplex PCR; TCRdb holds only in-frame clones, not every one. There are over 150,000 clones in the sample; around 88% occur only once, and 0.75% to 0.95% lies in the top ten. This CDR3 is 14 amino acids long. From germline, CDR1 is SGHTA and CDR2 FQGNSA. Material for sequencing was PBMCs. This chain uses TRBV7-2 with TRBJ2-5, with no clear D. The J call may not be correct, given that the DNA end is closer to TRBJ2-7. The clonotype was recovered from a woman in her twenties or thirties in good health and CMV-seronegative. The CDR3 region is CASKKWAENYEQYF. The CDR3 DNA reads as TGTGCCAGCAAAAAGTGGGCAGAAAATTACGAGCAGTACTTC.